These 7 T cell receptor beta chains originate from one sample sequenced in a study of shared clonotypes between healthy human individuals. This table comes from immunoSEQ multiplex PCR, and its TCRdb copy is limited to in-frame clones, with some not included. The sample lists roughly 1.5 million clones; 95% to 99% were seen once. Sequenced sample: naive CD4+ T cells sorted from blood. Subset noted: CD45RA+ positively selected. The receptors here all came from a young man in good health.

V usage is TRBV19 and J usage is TRBJ1-5; perhaps TRBD1 as D (5 bases). V lost 1 base to trimming and J lost 3 bases, with 7 bases between them. Germline-derived CDR1 and CDR2 are LNHDA and SQIVND (reference sequence). The CDR3 covers 14 residues. The chain's CDR3 is CASSIGQNNQPQHF. The CDR3 DNA is TGTGCCAGTAGTATAGGACAGAACAATCAGCCCCAGCATTTT.

V is TRBV9 and J is TRBJ2-5; perhaps TRBD2 as D (6 bases). Deletions cut 4 bases from V and 5 bases from J, with 12 bases between. CDR1 and CDR2 from the germline V gene are SGDLS and YYNGEE. The CDR3 has 13 residues. The CDR3 bases are TGTGCCAGCAGCAGACTAGACGGGGAGACCCAGTACTTC. The encoded protein is CASSRLDGETQYF.

The CDR3 protein is CAISESPGETQYF. The DNA of the CDR3 is TGTGCCATCAGTGAGTCTCCGGGGGAGACCCAGTACTTC. The chain carries TRBV10-3 and TRBJ2-5; tentative D call: TRBD2 (5 bases). Trimming took 0 bases from V and 5 from J, leaving 7 bases between them. The CDR3 is 13 residues long. Looked up from germline, CDR1 is ENHRY and CDR2 is SYGVKD.

This chain links TRBV6-1 with TRBJ2-1; possible D gene TRBD1, 5 bases. Trimming removed 1 base at V and 15 bases at J, with 10 bases between. The germline V gene encodes CDR1 MNHNS and CDR2 SASEGT. CDR3 length equals 11 residues. CDR3 amino acids: CASSEGRVPFF. The CDR3 region has the DNA TGTGCCAGCAGTGAAGGCAGGGTGCCGTTCTTC.

The chain carries TRBV7-9 and TRBJ2-1, with D possibly being TRBD1 (6 bases). This CDR3 region has 15 residues. The V and J ends lost 2 bases and 3 bases respectively, with 11 bases between them. CDR1 and CDR2 (germline): SEHNR, FQNEAQ (reference sequence). The CDR3 sequence is CASSLLQGFYNEQFF. As DNA, the CDR3 is TGTGCCAGCAGCTTACTACAGGGCTTCTACAATGAGCAGTTCTTC.

This chain links TRBV5-1 with TRBJ1-1; the D gene is possibly TRBD1 (6 bases). Trimming left V 5 bases short and J 1 base short, with 18 bases between. The CDR3 has 16 residues. CDR1 and CDR2 from the germline V gene are SGHRS and YFSETQ. CDR3 in amino acids: CASRFVGGMANTEAFF. The CDR3 coding sequence is TGCGCCAGCAGGTTCGTAGGGGGGATGGCGAACACTGAAGCTTTCTTT.

This chain uses TRBV4-3 with TRBJ2-1; D may be TRBD2 (5 bases). This CDR3 is built from 18 residues. V gave up 3 bases and J gave up 6 bases, with 24 bases separating them. The germline CDR1 and CDR2 sequences are LGHNA and YSLEER. The CDR3 loop is CASSQDATLLGISNEQFF. CDR3 nucleotide sequence: TGCGCCAGCAGCCAGGACGCAACTCTACTAGGAATAAGCAATGAGCAGTTCTTC.